Reported below is one T cell receptor beta chain. Its antigen remains unidentified. This entry belongs to a study of breast tumors, draining lymph nodes, adjacent tissues. Study observations and caveats: Luminal-like breast cancer showed significantly higher tumor–nontumor repertoire similarity than basal-like. Tumors had less TCR diversity than lymph nodes, more than nontumor tissue.

The CDR3 consists of 15 residues. Looked up from germline, CDR1 is MNHEY and CDR2 is SVGAGI. The germline V and J ends were trimmed by 6 bases and 3 bases, with 18 bases remaining between them. Via MiXCR, TCRdb re-called the multiplex PCR reads, giving one row per CDR3 protein. The sample shows approximately 150,000 distinct CDR3 sequences, more than 25% of them seen only once. Breast cancer patients provided tissue from their axillary draining lymph nodes. The genes are TRBV6-5 and TRBJ2-7; D possibly uses TRBD1 or TRBD2 (5 bases each). The sequenced material came from axillary lymph node tissue. The receptor was derived from a female donor with breast cancer. Some clones in this sample may be carry-over from other donors' samples. The CDR3 spells CASRRITGPDYEQYF. CDR3 sequence (DNA): TGTGCCAGCAGACGAATTACGGGACCCGACTACGAGCAGTACTTC.